The 5 T cell receptor beta chains in this list originate from one sample, sequenced in a study of PD-1 blockade in classical Hodgkin lymphoma. Here immunoSEQ multiplex PCR was the method, and the copy in TCRdb shows in-frame clones only, minus some. Altogether approximately 65,000 clones are present, around 89% being singletons, with the ten largest covering about 12%. Autologous stem cell transplantation was followed by relapse in every patient, and brentuximab vedotin exposure varied. Source: peripheral blood mononuclear cells (PBMCs), taken at baseline. The receptors here all came from a human donor with classical Hodgkin lymphoma.

The J gene is TRBJ2-3, the V gene TRBV5-4; TRBD1 might be the D (6 bases). The length of the CDR3 is 16 residues. Germline CDR1 reads SGHNT; CDR2 reads YYREEE (reference sequence). V lost 0 bases and J lost 1, with 12 bases in between. CDR3 loop: CASSLAAGVGTDTQYF. The CDR3 region has the DNA TGTGCCAGCAGCTTGGCCGCAGGGGTTGGCACAGATACGCAGTATTTT.

V usage is TRBV28 and J usage is TRBJ2-3; D uncertain. V lost 1 base, J lost 2 bases, and 13 bases lay in between. This CDR3 region has 16 residues. In germline, CDR1 is MDHEN, CDR2 SYDVKM. CDR3 protein: CASSLSRLGYTDTQYF. CDR3 coding DNA: TGTGCCAGCAGTTTATCAAGGTTGGGGTACACAGATACGCAGTATTTT.

CDR3 loop: CASRGLGTGGFGYTF. The CDR3 DNA sequence: TGTGCCAGCAGGGGACTGGGGACAGGGGGCTTTGGCTACACCTTC. This rearrangement joins TRBV2 to TRBJ1-2; 12 positions agree with TRBD1. This CDR3 contains 15 residues. CDR1 is SNHLY, CDR2 FYNNEI, per germline. The junction had 9 bases not matched to a gene; V was cut back by 6 bases and J by 7 bases.

This chain joins TRBV12-5 and TRBJ1-2; possible D gene TRBD1, 5 bases. V was shortened by 5 bases and J by 8 bases, with 15 bases between the two germline ends. Germline loops: CDR1 LGHNT, CDR2 FRNRAP. The CDR3 is 13 residues long. The CDR3, as DNA: TGTGCTAGTGGTCCCTCAGGGAACGAGGGCTACACCTTC. This sequence encodes CASGPSGNEGYTF.

This chain links TRBV5-1 with TRBJ2-7; TRBD2 might be the D (6 bases). From germline, CDR1 is SGHRS and CDR2 YFSETQ. Trimming removed 0 bases at V and 2 bases at J, with 9 bases between. CDR3 size: 14 residues. The CDR3 reads CASSLGEETYEQYF. The CDR3 nucleotides are TGCGCCAGCAGCTTGGGGGAGGAGACCTACGAGCAGTACTTC.